The 17 T cell receptor beta chains below come from one sample, sequenced in a study of T cells expressing NK-cell markers. TCRdb re-called the 5' RACE reads; one entry per CDR3 protein, DNA not given. This specimen shows some 450,000 distinct CDR3 sequences; the ten leading clones hold 7.3%. Sequencing input: blood T cells: a sorted CD56 or NKG2C T cell subset, CD4+ or CD8+ T cells, or bulk PBMC T cells (not recorded which). The receptors stem from a woman between 18 and 70 years old in good health.

The chain links TRBV18 to TRBJ2-2. From germline, CDR1 is KGHSH and CDR2 LQKENI. CDR3 length equals 15 residues. CDR3 sequence: CASSPPSGNTGELFF.

This chain uses TRBV28 with TRBJ1-5; TCRdb outputs TRBD1, but without DNA this stays unchecked. CDR1 and CDR2 (germline): MDHEN, SYDVKM. This CDR3 has 14 amino acids. The chain's CDR3 is CASVGQGRNQPQHF.

CDR3 sequence: CSARRTAGGYGYTF. The J gene is TRBJ1-2, the V gene TRBV20-1; without DNA, the TCRdb call of TRBD1 cannot be checked. Germline V gene sequence: CDR1 DFQATT, CDR2 SNEGSKA (reference sequence). The CDR3 contains 14 residues.

The V call is TRBV9, the J call TRBJ2-2; the D call of TRBD1 rests on TCRdb alone, since no DNA is present to check it. Per the germline V gene, CDR1 is SGDLS and CDR2 is YYNGEE. The CDR3 totals 16 residues. CDR3 sequence: CASSDPEGRFTGELFF.

V gene TRBV7-3 combines with J gene TRBJ2-3; TCRdb returns TRBD1, unconfirmable since there is no DNA. The CDR3 runs to 19 residues. The V gene's germline CDR1 is SGHTA and CDR2 FQGTGA. CDR3 loop: CASSLTPLKTGTSTDTQYF.

V usage is TRBV29-1 and J usage is TRBJ1-1; the D gene TCRdb calls, TRBD1, cannot be checked with no DNA. This CDR3 has 12 amino acids. Per germline, CDR1 SQVTM and CDR2 ANQGSEA. The CDR3: CSGKWWGSEAFF.

This chain links TRBV7-6 with TRBJ1-6. Germline CDR1 SGHVS, CDR2 FNYEAQ. The CDR3 extends over 16 amino acids. Here the CDR3 reads CASSLVRSSYNSPLHF.

The rearrangement joins TRBV12-3 or TRBV12-4 to TRBJ2-1; TCRdb reports TRBD2, a call that lacks DNA to check it against. CDR3 length: 16 amino acids. CDR3 sequence: CASSLNFGAGDNEQFF.

The rearrangement joins TRBV5-5 to TRBJ1-4; TCRdb's D gene call, TRBD1, goes unchecked for lack of DNA. CDR3 size: 15 residues. Germline-derived CDR1 and CDR2 are SGHKS and YYEKEE (reference sequence). CDR3: CASSLGPPGYEKLFF.

The chain combines TRBV20-1 with TRBJ2-1; TCRdb returns TRBD1, unconfirmable since there is no DNA. Germline V gene sequence: CDR1 DFQATT, CDR2 SNEGSKA (reference sequence). This CDR3 contains 15 residues. The chain's CDR3 is CSARDPAGGRNEQFF.

J is TRBJ1-1 and V is TRBV5-6. There are 11 residues in the CDR3. From germline, CDR1 is SGHDT and CDR2 YYEEEE. CDR3 region: CASSMTGEAFF.

The genes are TRBV10-1 and TRBJ2-1; lacking DNA, the TRBD1 call made by TCRdb goes unchecked. The length of the CDR3 is 15 residues. Germline-derived CDR1 and CDR2 are WNHNN and SYGVQD (reference sequence). The CDR3 region is CASSDIRGVYNEQFF.

The chain combines TRBV25-1 with TRBJ2-5; checking the TCRdb D call of TRBD2 is not possible without DNA. The CDR3 runs to 16 residues. Germline values: CDR1 MGHDK, CDR2 SYGVNS. This CDR3 is CASSVGLAGVWETQYF.

The chain has TRBV12-3 or TRBV12-4 and TRBJ1-2; TCRdb selects TRBD1, and the lack of DNA leaves this call unchecked. The CDR3 sequence is 15 residues long. CDR3 protein: CASSPRVGQSYGYTF.

This chain uses TRBV11-2 with TRBJ2-5. The V gene's germline CDR1 is SGHAT and CDR2 FQNNGV. The CDR3 has 13 amino acids. This CDR3 is CASKARIQETQYF.

The CDR3 loop is CASSVGVGRHREQFF. This rearrangement joins TRBV9 to TRBJ2-1; TCRdb selects TRBD1, and the lack of DNA leaves this call unchecked. This CDR3 contains 15 residues. Looked up from germline, CDR1 is SGDLS and CDR2 is YYNGEE.

V and J are TRBV7-3 and TRBJ1-6. The CDR3 has 13 residues. CDR1 is SGHTA and CDR2 is FQGTGA in the germline V gene. CDR3 in amino acids: CASSLNRVSALHF.